The rows below give T cell receptor beta chains drawn from one sample of a study of blood T cell repertoires in COVID-19. Measured with immunoSEQ multiplex PCR; TCRdb has only the in-frame clones, and not every one. Of over 250,000 clones listed, approximately 90% are singletons. The source material was PBMCs or T cells enriched from blood (not recorded which). The receptors come from a woman aged 55-75 years in a cohort exposed to, infected with or recovered from COVID-19 (not recorded which). Each CDR3 is given with its conserved first and last residue. The order of the fields is V gene, J gene, D gene, clone size, CDR3 protein, CDR3 DNA. The D gene is left open where the match is weak. Clone size appears in some rows only: once, few, many, or a class for an expanded clone.

V gene: TRBV9
J gene: TRBJ2-5
D gene: TRBD2
clone size: NA
CDR3 protein: CASSPRTSSQETQYF
CDR3 DNA: TGTGCCAGCAGCCCAAGGACTAGCAGCCAAGAGACCCAGTACTTC

V gene: TRBV5-1
J gene: TRBJ1-2
D gene: NA
clone size: NA
CDR3 protein: CASSPWTIGIEGYTF
CDR3 DNA: TGCGCCAGCAGCCCCTGGACAATTGGGATAGAGGGCTACACCTTC

V gene: TRBV28
J gene: TRBJ1-5
D gene: NA
clone size: NA
CDR3 protein: CASSPGGGGQPQHF
CDR3 DNA: TGTGCCAGCAGCCCCGGGGGGGGTGGCCAGCCCCAGCATTTT

V gene: TRBV28
J gene: TRBJ2-7
D gene: TRBD2
clone size: NA
CDR3 protein: CASIPGGATYEQYF
CDR3 DNA: TGTGCCAGCATTCCCGGGGGGGCCACCTACGAGCAGTACTTC

V gene: TRBV7-2
J gene: TRBJ2-5
D gene: TRBD2
clone size: few
CDR3 protein: CASSPGGTRRETQYF
CDR3 DNA: TGTGCCAGCAGCCCAGGCGGGACTAGGAGGGAGACCCAGTACTTC

V gene: TRBV12-3/TRBV12-4
J gene: TRBJ1-2
D gene: NA
clone size: NA
CDR3 protein: CASSPKAYGYTF
CDR3 DNA: TGTGCCAGCAGTCCAAAAGCCTATGGCTACACCTTC

V gene: TRBV7-2
J gene: TRBJ1-4
D gene: TRBD1
clone size: NA
CDR3 protein: CASSQLTGGREKLFF
CDR3 DNA: TGTGCCAGCAGCCAACTGACAGGGGGCCGCGAAAAACTGTTTTTT

V gene: TRBV9
J gene: TRBJ1-2
D gene: NA
clone size: once
CDR3 protein: CASSVAPGGNYGYTF
CDR3 DNA: TGTGCCAGCAGCGTAGCTCCGGGAGGGAACTATGGCTACACCTTC

V gene: TRBV11-2
J gene: TRBJ2-1
D gene: TRBD1
clone size: NA
CDR3 protein: CASSLEAQGGRNEQFF
CDR3 DNA: TGTGCCAGCAGCTTAGAGGCACAGGGGGGCCGCAATGAGCAGTTCTTC

V gene: TRBV7-2
J gene: TRBJ2-5
D gene: NA
clone size: NA
CDR3 protein: CASSLGGGGKRGETQYF
CDR3 DNA: TGTGCCAGCAGCTTAGGTGGCGGAGGGAAAAGGGGAGAGACCCAGTACTTC

V gene: TRBV28
J gene: TRBJ1-3
D gene: NA
clone size: NA
CDR3 protein: CASSLTGGVGASGNTIYF
CDR3 DNA: TGTGCCAGCAGTTTAACTGGTGGGGTGGGGGCTTCTGGAAACACCATATATTTT

V gene: TRBV3-1/TRBV3-2
J gene: TRBJ1-3
D gene: NA
clone size: NA
CDR3 protein: CASSTRTAHSGNTIYF
CDR3 DNA: TGTGCCAGCAGCACTAGGACAGCACACTCTGGAAACACCATATATTTT

V gene: TRBV7-9
J gene: TRBJ2-4
D gene: TRBD1
clone size: NA
CDR3 protein: CASQQGDGRNIQYF
CDR3 DNA: TGTGCCAGCCAGCAGGGGGACGGTAGAAACATTCAGTACTTC

V gene: TRBV27
J gene: TRBJ2-1
D gene: TRBD2
clone size: NA
CDR3 protein: CASSLASGTYNEQFF
CDR3 DNA: TGTGCCAGCAGTTTGGCTAGCGGGACCTACAATGAGCAGTTCTTC

V gene: TRBV7-2
J gene: TRBJ2-5
D gene: TRBD1
clone size: NA
CDR3 protein: CASSPGGPSRETQYF
CDR3 DNA: TGTGCCAGCAGCCCAGGGGGCCCTTCACGGGAGACCCAGTACTTC

V gene: TRBV7-3
J gene: TRBJ2-1
D gene: TRBD1
clone size: NA
CDR3 protein: CASSAGTGNEQFF
CDR3 DNA: TGTGCCAGCAGCGCCGGGACAGGCAATGAGCAGTTCTTC

V gene: TRBV30
J gene: TRBJ1-2
D gene: NA
clone size: NA
CDR3 protein: CAWSNEKGLYGYTF
CDR3 DNA: TGTGCCTGGAGTAACGAGAAGGGGCTCTATGGCTACACCTTC

V gene: TRBV29-1
J gene: TRBJ2-7
D gene: NA
clone size: NA
CDR3 protein: CSVRGVGTGLSEQYF
CDR3 DNA: TGCAGTGTCCGGGGGGTGGGGACAGGATTAAGCGAGCAGTACTTC

V gene: TRBV7-9
J gene: TRBJ1-2
D gene: NA
clone size: few
CDR3 protein: CASSLVWAPPNYGYTF
CDR3 DNA: TGTGCCAGCAGCTTAGTATGGGCACCCCCTAACTATGGCTACACCTTC

V gene: TRBV19
J gene: TRBJ2-1
D gene: TRBD2
clone size: NA
CDR3 protein: CASRRTSGRDEQFF
CDR3 DNA: TGTGCCAGTAGAAGGACTAGCGGGAGAGATGAGCAGTTCTTC

V gene: TRBV7-3
J gene: TRBJ2-5
D gene: TRBD1
clone size: NA
CDR3 protein: CASSYTGGVETQYF
CDR3 DNA: TGTGCCAGCAGCTACACAGGGGGCGTGGAGACCCAGTACTTC

V gene: TRBV5-4
J gene: TRBJ2-1
D gene: TRBD2
clone size: NA
CDR3 protein: CASSTVAGRQFF
CDR3 DNA: TGTGCCAGCAGCACCGTAGCGGGACGGCAGTTCTTC

V gene: TRBV27
J gene: TRBJ2-3
D gene: NA
clone size: once
CDR3 protein: CASSLYGGVGDTQYF
CDR3 DNA: TGTGCCAGCAGTTTATACGGGGGAGTGGGAGATACGCAGTATTTT

V gene: TRBV19
J gene: TRBJ1-6
D gene: NA
clone size: once
CDR3 protein: CASRSFPRRADNSPLHF
CDR3 DNA: TGTGCCAGTAGGTCCTTTCCAAGGAGGGCCGATAATTCACCCCTCCACTTT

V gene: TRBV6-5
J gene: TRBJ2-1
D gene: TRBD2
clone size: NA
CDR3 protein: CASSPPGSGRNEQFF
CDR3 DNA: TGTGCCAGCAGCCCCCCCGGTAGCGGGAGGAATGAGCAGTTCTTC

V gene: TRBV7-3
J gene: TRBJ2-2
D gene: TRBD2
clone size: few
CDR3 protein: CASSQRVLAGGELFF
CDR3 DNA: TGTGCCAGCAGCCAGAGGGTTCTAGCGGGAGGGGAGCTGTTTTTT

V gene: TRBV2
J gene: TRBJ1-6
D gene: NA
clone size: NA
CDR3 protein: CASSESSYNSPLHF
CDR3 DNA: TGTGCCAGCAGCGAGAGCTCCTATAATTCACCCCTCCACTTT

V gene: TRBV10-2
J gene: TRBJ2-3
D gene: TRBD1
clone size: NA
CDR3 protein: CAIGTGVSTDTQYF
CDR3 DNA: TGCGCCATCGGGACAGGGGTCAGCACAGATACGCAGTATTTT

V gene: TRBV6-5
J gene: TRBJ2-7
D gene: NA
clone size: NA
CDR3 protein: CASSYSTGGDEQYF
CDR3 DNA: TGTGCCAGCAGTTATTCGACAGGTGGCGACGAGCAGTACTTC

V gene: TRBV7-9
J gene: TRBJ1-5
D gene: NA
clone size: once
CDR3 protein: CASSFDKDNSNQPQHF
CDR3 DNA: TGTGCCAGCAGTTTTGACAAGGACAATAGCAATCAGCCCCAGCATTTT

V gene: TRBV7-3
J gene: TRBJ2-7
D gene: TRBD1
clone size: NA
CDR3 protein: CASSQLTGTGSYEQYF
CDR3 DNA: TGTGCCAGCAGCCAATTAACCGGGACAGGGTCCTACGAGCAGTACTTC

V gene: TRBV4-2
J gene: TRBJ2-1
D gene: TRBD2
clone size: NA
CDR3 protein: CASSQEGRAVYNEQFF
CDR3 DNA: TGTGCCAGCAGCCAAGAAGGGAGGGCGGTTTACAATGAGCAGTTCTTC

V gene: TRBV4-3
J gene: TRBJ2-3
D gene: NA
clone size: once
CDR3 protein: CASSQDYRAADTQYF
CDR3 DNA: TGCGCCAGCAGCCAAGATTACAGGGCAGCAGATACGCAGTATTTT

V gene: TRBV19
J gene: TRBJ2-7
D gene: NA
clone size: once
CDR3 protein: CASSIGLRGYEQYF
CDR3 DNA: TGTGCCAGTAGTATAGGACTCCGAGGCTACGAGCAGTACTTC

V gene: TRBV10-2
J gene: TRBJ2-2
D gene: NA
clone size: once
CDR3 protein: CASSIMGAPNTGELFF
CDR3 DNA: TGCGCCAGCAGTATCATGGGGGCGCCGAACACCGGGGAGCTGTTTTTT

V gene: TRBV4-1
J gene: TRBJ1-2
D gene: TRBD1
clone size: NA
CDR3 protein: CASSLGQGAVGYGYTF
CDR3 DNA: TGCGCCAGCAGCCTTGGACAGGGGGCGGTTGGGTATGGCTACACCTTC

V gene: TRBV9
J gene: TRBJ1-3
D gene: NA
clone size: NA
CDR3 protein: CASSVGGGAGGNTIYF
CDR3 DNA: TGTGCCAGCAGCGTAGGTGGGGGCGCAGGTGGAAACACCATATATTTT

V gene: TRBV18
J gene: TRBJ2-1
D gene: TRBD2
clone size: once
CDR3 protein: CASSPRQREAIDEQFF
CDR3 DNA: TGTGCCAGCTCACCACGGCAGCGGGAGGCGATTGATGAGCAGTTCTTC

V gene: TRBV6-5
J gene: TRBJ1-6
D gene: NA
clone size: once
CDR3 protein: CASMYGIESPLHF
CDR3 DNA: TGTGCCAGCATGTACGGGATAGAGTCACCCCTCCACTTT

V gene: TRBV14
J gene: TRBJ1-2
D gene: TRBD1
clone size: NA
CDR3 protein: CASSHRGQGTTNYGYTF
CDR3 DNA: TGTGCCAGCAGCCACCGGGGACAGGGGACCACTAACTATGGCTACACCTTC

V gene: TRBV27
J gene: TRBJ2-4
D gene: NA
clone size: NA
CDR3 protein: CASSLLAGQNIQYF
CDR3 DNA: TGTGCCAGCAGTTTATTGGCAGGCCAAAACATTCAGTACTTC

V gene: TRBV5-4
J gene: TRBJ1-6
D gene: TRBD1
clone size: NA
CDR3 protein: CASSSQGAGNSPLHF
CDR3 DNA: TGTGCCAGCAGCTCGCAGGGGGCGGGTAATTCACCCCTCCACTTT

V gene: TRBV5-5
J gene: TRBJ2-7
D gene: NA
clone size: NA
CDR3 protein: CASSTISDRPEQYF
CDR3 DNA: TGTGCCAGCAGCACGATCTCGGACAGACCAGAGCAGTACTTC

V gene: TRBV2
J gene: TRBJ1-4
D gene: TRBD1
clone size: NA
CDR3 protein: CASSPGTGGTNEKLFF
CDR3 DNA: TGTGCCAGCAGTCCTGGGACAGGGGGAACTAATGAAAAACTGTTTTTT

V gene: TRBV11-3
J gene: TRBJ2-1
D gene: NA
clone size: NA
CDR3 protein: CASSVGREQFF
CDR3 DNA: TGTGCCAGCAGCGTAGGTCGGGAGCAGTTCTTC

V gene: TRBV6-5
J gene: TRBJ1-2
D gene: TRBD1
clone size: NA
CDR3 protein: CASSLQGARGYTF
CDR3 DNA: TGTGCCAGCAGTCTACAGGGGGCGCGTGGCTACACCTTC

V gene: TRBV24-1
J gene: TRBJ2-5
D gene: NA
clone size: NA
CDR3 protein: CATSDSGRGKETQYF
CDR3 DNA: TGTGCCACCAGTGATTCGGGCAGGGGTAAAGAGACCCAGTACTTC

V gene: TRBV7-9
J gene: TRBJ1-2
D gene: NA
clone size: NA
CDR3 protein: CASSLTGKETF
CDR3 DNA: TGTGCCAGCAGTTTAACCGGTAAAGAGACCTTC

V gene: TRBV27
J gene: TRBJ2-7
D gene: TRBD1
clone size: NA
CDR3 protein: CASSLSPRQGITQYF
CDR3 DNA: TGTGCCAGCAGTTTATCTCCTCGACAGGGGATAACTCAGTACTTC

V gene: TRBV3-1/TRBV3-2
J gene: TRBJ2-1
D gene: NA
clone size: NA
CDR3 protein: CASSQSSEQFF
CDR3 DNA: TGTGCCAGCAGCCAATCTAGTGAGCAGTTCTTC

V gene: TRBV5-1
J gene: TRBJ2-7
D gene: NA
clone size: few
CDR3 protein: CASSLADSSYEQYF
CDR3 DNA: TGCGCCAGCAGCTTGGCAGACAGCTCCTACGAGCAGTACTTC

V gene: TRBV6-5
J gene: TRBJ1-6
D gene: TRBD1
clone size: NA
CDR3 protein: CASSDGQGIYPLHF
CDR3 DNA: TGTGCCAGCAGCGACGGACAGGGGATCTATCCCCTCCACTTT

V gene: TRBV15
J gene: TRBJ2-1
D gene: TRBD2
clone size: NA
CDR3 protein: CATSRDIAGGYNEQFF
CDR3 DNA: TGTGCCACCAGCAGAGATATAGCGGGAGGATACAATGAGCAGTTCTTC

V gene: TRBV2
J gene: TRBJ2-1
D gene: TRBD1
clone size: NA
CDR3 protein: CASRGTVPYNEQFF
CDR3 DNA: TGTGCCAGCAGAGGGACAGTACCCTACAATGAGCAGTTCTTC

V gene: TRBV15
J gene: TRBJ1-5
D gene: NA
clone size: NA
CDR3 protein: CATSRDAAGNQPQHF
CDR3 DNA: TGTGCCACCAGCAGAGATGCGGCAGGCAATCAGCCCCAGCATTTT

V gene: TRBV9
J gene: TRBJ1-2
D gene: TRBD1
clone size: NA
CDR3 protein: CASSADRQGGNYGYTF
CDR3 DNA: TGTGCCAGCAGCGCCGACCGACAGGGGGGGAACTATGGCTACACCTTC